The T cell receptor (beta chain) described here comes from a study of T cell clones after liver transplantation. Broader study findings: Low donor cell numbers restricted donor-reactive repertoire measurement in a couple of subjects. A larger donor-reactive than third-party decline suggested partial antigen-specific deletion. Graft donor-reactive T cells may have migrated into the graft rather than being deleted.

Details on this clone: Its antigen is not identified.

Produced via immunoSEQ multiplex PCR; TCRdb's table is partial and in-frame only. There are fewer than 45,000 clones in the sample; around 83% occur only once, and about 2.6% lies in the top ten. Thawed unstimulated PBMCs were FACS-sorted by CD3, CD4 and CD8 into two populations. The receptor comes from a human patient who received a liver transplant. The T cells may partly be graft donor cells. The source material was CD4+ T cells from blood, sampled 24 months after liver transplant.

CDR3 nucleotides: TGTGCCAGCAGCTTAGACCCCCCCAGCCCCCACAATGAGCAGTTCTTC. This encodes CASSLDPPSPHNEQFF. V and J are TRBV7-6 and TRBJ2-1; no clear D gene. Between the trimmed V and J ends, which lost 1 base and 5 bases, there was a span of 15 bases. The CDR3 consists of 16 residues. CDR1 and CDR2 from the germline V gene are SGHVS and FNYEAQ.